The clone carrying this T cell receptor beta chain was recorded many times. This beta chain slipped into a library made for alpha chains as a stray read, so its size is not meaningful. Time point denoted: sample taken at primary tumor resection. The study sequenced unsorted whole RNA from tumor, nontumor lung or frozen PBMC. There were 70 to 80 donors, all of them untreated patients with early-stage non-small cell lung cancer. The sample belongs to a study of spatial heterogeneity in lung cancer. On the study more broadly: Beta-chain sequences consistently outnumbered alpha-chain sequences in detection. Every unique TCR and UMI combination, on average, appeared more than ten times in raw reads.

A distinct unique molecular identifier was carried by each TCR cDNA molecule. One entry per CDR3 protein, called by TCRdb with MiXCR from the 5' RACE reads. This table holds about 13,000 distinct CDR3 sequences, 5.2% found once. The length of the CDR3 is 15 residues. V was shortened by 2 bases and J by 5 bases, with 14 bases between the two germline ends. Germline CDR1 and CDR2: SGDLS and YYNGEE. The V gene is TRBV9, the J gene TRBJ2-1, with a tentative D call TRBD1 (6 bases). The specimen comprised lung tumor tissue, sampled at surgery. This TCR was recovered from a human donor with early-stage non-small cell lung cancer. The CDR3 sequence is CASSVAGDFNNEQFF. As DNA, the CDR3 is TGTGCCAGCAGCGTCGCAGGGGATTTCAACAATGAGCAGTTCTTC.